This T cell receptor (beta chain) was identified in a study of T cell changes during pregnancy in multiple sclerosis. CDR3 length equals 16 residues. Germline V lookup: CDR1 SGHVS, CDR2 FQNEAQ. With 5 bases clipped from V and 7 bases from J, the junction kept 12 bases outside the gene matches. Some clones are missing from TCRdb's copy, which holds only in-frame ones; the method was immunoSEQ multiplex PCR. Seen here are about 75,000 clones, 70% to 90% observed once, and the top ten hold over 0.7%. The source material was peripheral blood, sampled in the first trimester of pregnancy. The gene calls are TRBV7-8 and TRBJ2-7; 12 bases line up with TRBD2. This receptor was identified in a female donor in good health, enrolled as a control in a pregnancy study. The CDR3 DNA follows: TGTGCCAGCAGCCCTAGGATGACTAGCGGGGGTTCGGAGCAGTACTTC. Translating gives CASSPRMTSGGSEQYF.